Listed here are 18 T cell receptor beta chains from one sample, sequenced in a study of cytomegalovirus exposure and HLA in healthy donors. The PCR was carried out with 60 Vbeta primers and 13 Jbeta primers. Measured with immunoSEQ multiplex PCR; TCRdb has only the in-frame clones, and not every one. Of over 30,000 clones listed, less than 85% are singletons. The sequenced sample was PBMCs. The receptors derive from a male donor in good health and CMV-seronegative.

This chain uses TRBV9 with TRBJ1-1, with a weak D call TRBD1 (5 bases). Trimming cost V 0 bases and J 0 bases, with 9 bases left between them. CDR3 length equals 15 residues. Germline V gene data show CDR1 as SGDLS and CDR2 as YYNGEE. The CDR3: CASSVETGVNTEAFF. CDR3 DNA: TGTGCCAGCAGCGTAGAAACAGGAGTGAACACTGAAGCTTTCTTT. Full variable domain (remainder filled in from reference TRBV9 and TRBJ1-1): DSGVTQTPKHLITATGQRVTLRCSPRSGDLSVYWYQQSLDQGLQFLIQYYNGEERAKGNILERFSAQQFPDLHSELNLSSLELGDSALYFCASSVETGVNTEAFFGQGTRLTVV.

This chain links TRBV30 with TRBJ1-3, with 12 nucleotides matching TRBD1. The junction had 12 bases not matched to a gene; V was cut back by 3 bases and J by 0 bases. This CDR3 contains 19 residues. Germline V gene sequence: CDR1 GTSNPN, CDR2 SVGIG (reference sequence). The CDR3 nucleotides are TGTGCCTGGAGCCAAGAAGGGGACAGGGGGCTCAGCTCTGGAAACACCATATATTTT. Its protein product is CAWSQEGDRGLSSGNTIYF.

The V call is TRBV12-5, the J call TRBJ1-2, with D unclear. The germline V gene has CDR1 LGHNT and CDR2 FRNRAP. This CDR3 has 13 amino acids. Trimming took 6 bases from V and 6 from J, leaving 14 bases between them. The CDR3 reads CASGPPPTDGYTF. The CDR3 region has the DNA TGTGCTAGTGGCCCGCCTCCCACGGATGGCTACACCTTC.

This clone showed up just once. The V gene is TRBV6-5, the J gene TRBJ1-2, with D hard to call. V lost 2 bases, J lost 2 bases, and 6 bases lay in between. The germline CDR1 and CDR2 sequences are MNHEY and SVGAGI. This CDR3 has 13 residues. The CDR3 here is CASSYQRNYGYTF. CDR3 DNA sequence: TGTGCCAGCAGTTACCAACGGAACTATGGCTACACCTTC.

J is TRBJ2-3 and V is TRBV28; 7 positions agree with TRBD2. CDR1 and CDR2 from the germline V gene are MDHEN and SYDVKM. J gave up 1 base and V 2 bases, and 3 bases lay outside the gene matches. CDR3 length: 15 residues. The CDR3 DNA reads TGTGCCAGCAGTTTAAGCCTAGCGGGCACAGATACGCAGTATTTT. Translated: CASSLSLAGTDTQYF.

The rearrangement joins TRBV28 to TRBJ2-1; the match to TRBD2 covers 9 bases. The junction had 15 bases not matched to a gene; V was cut back by 5 bases and J by 4 bases. The CDR3 spans 18 residues. Germline assignment: CDR1 MDHEN and CDR2 SYDVKM. CDR3 nucleotides: TGTGCCAGCAGTCTCCCCGTCTGGGGAGCGGGAGGTTACAATGAGCAGTTCTTC. Its protein is CASSLPVWGAGGYNEQFF.

The chain carries TRBV5-1 and TRBJ2-3, with TRBD2 as a possible D gene (6 bases). The CDR3 is 15 residues long. Per germline, CDR1 SGHRS and CDR2 YFSETQ. V shed 3 bases and J shed 2 bases, with 13 bases lying between them. Here the CDR3 DNA reads TGCGCCAGCAGCTGGAGGGACGGATTCACAGATACGCAGTATTTT. It codes for CASSWRDGFTDTQYF.

The J gene is TRBJ1-2, the V gene TRBV6-5; D is possibly TRBD1 (6 bases). CDR1 and CDR2 from the germline V gene are MNHEY and SVGAGI. With 7 bases removed from V and 6 bases from J, the gap between germline ends came to 18 bases. The CDR3 loop spans 14 amino acids. The CDR3 DNA sequence: TGTGCCAGCACCCTCCGGGGGGCCTCAAATGGCTACACCTTC. It yields the protein CASTLRGASNGYTF.

J is TRBJ1-2 and V is TRBV30; D not resolved. Trimming removed 1 base from V and 4 bases from J, with 7 bases in between. Germline assignment: CDR1 GTSNPN and CDR2 SVGIG (reference sequence). The CDR3 contains 12 residues. The CDR3 DNA follows: TGTGCCTGGAGTGATAAGCCCTATGGCTACACCTTC. Its protein is CAWSDKPYGYTF.

The CDR3, as DNA: TGTGCCAGCAGTTACTCGAACGGGGTCGGCTCCTACGAGCAGTACTTC. This sequence encodes CASSYSNGVGSYEQYF. The chain links TRBV6-5 to TRBJ2-7; D possibly corresponds to TRBD2 (5 bases). The germline gives CDR1 MNHEY, CDR2 SVGAGI. CDR3 length: 16 amino acids. The V end lost 0 bases, the J end lost 0 bases, and 12 bases lay between the germline ends.

V usage is TRBV27 and J usage is TRBJ1-2, with no clear D. Germline V gives CDR1 MNHEY, CDR2 SMNVEV (reference sequence). Trimming left V 0 bases short and J 1 base short, with 9 bases between. The CDR3 is 15 amino acids. The CDR3 DNA reads TGTGCCAGCAGTTTATCCGTGACTCTTAACTATGGCTACACCTTC. It codes for CASSLSVTLNYGYTF.

V gene TRBV4-3 combines with J gene TRBJ2-7; TRBD2 might be the D (6 bases). The germline V gene has CDR1 LGHNA and CDR2 YSLEER. V lost 0 bases, J lost 6 bases, and 9 bases lay in between. The CDR3 consists of 13 residues. The CDR3 here is CASSQDSGSEQYF. The CDR3 DNA reads as TGCGCCAGCAGCCAAGATTCCGGGAGCGAGCAGTACTTC.

The chain carries TRBV10-2 and TRBJ1-6; 8 bases fit TRBD1. V shed 6 bases and J 4 bases; nucleotides not matched to a gene: 14. CDR3 length: 18 residues. The germline V gene encodes CDR1 WSHSY and CDR2 SAAADI. The CDR3 protein is CASRLERTGKEYNSPLHF. The CDR3, as DNA: TGCGCCAGCAGGCTCGAGAGGACAGGGAAGGAGTATAATTCACCCCTCCACTTT.

J is TRBJ1-1 and V is TRBV4-2; D is uncertain. Germline-derived CDR1 and CDR2 are LGHNA and YNFKEQ. This CDR3 comprises 16 residues. Trimming cost V 0 bases and J 11 bases, with 22 bases left between them. In DNA, the CDR3 is TGTGCCAGCAGCCAAGATTATCGTTTTGACACGAACGGCGCTTTCTTT. Its protein product is CASSQDYRFDTNGAFF.

V is TRBV6-1 and J is TRBJ2-7, with D hard to call. This CDR3 contains 13 residues. Germline V gene sequence: CDR1 MNHNS, CDR2 SASEGT. The V end lost 3 bases, the J end lost 0 bases, and 6 bases lay between the germline ends. The CDR3 sequence is CASSDVFSYEQYF. DNA of the CDR3: TGTGCCAGCAGTGACGTGTTCTCCTACGAGCAGTACTTC.

J is TRBJ2-3 and V is TRBV28; D remains unclear. Trimming pared 5 bases from V and 7 bases from J, leaving 16 bases between. CDR1 is MDHEN, CDR2 SYDVKM, per germline. The CDR3 extends over 14 amino acids. For the CDR3, the DNA is TGTGCCAGCAGTCGCCTAAGCGACCCGAATACGCAGTATTTT. Translation gives CASSRLSDPNTQYF.

The V and J genes are TRBV30 and TRBJ1-5, with a possible D match to TRBD1 (5 bases). Per the germline V gene, CDR1 is GTSNPN and CDR2 is SVGIG (reference sequence). V lost 4 bases and J 7 bases, leaving 14 bases between the germline ends. The CDR3 contains 13 residues. The CDR3 coding sequence is TGTGCCTGGAATACTCAACCAGGGCAGCCCCAGCATTTT. It encodes CAWNTQPGQPQHF.

The table lists this clone with a few counts. The chain is built from TRBV18 and TRBJ2-7, with 9 bases identical to TRBD2. The V gene's germline CDR1 is KGHSH and CDR2 LQKENI. V gave up 4 bases and J gave up 6 bases; unmatched junction bases: 4. This CDR3 has 13 amino acids. The CDR3 loop reads CASSHPSGVEQYF. Written as DNA, the CDR3 is TGTGCCAGCTCACATCCTAGCGGGGTCGAGCAGTACTTC.